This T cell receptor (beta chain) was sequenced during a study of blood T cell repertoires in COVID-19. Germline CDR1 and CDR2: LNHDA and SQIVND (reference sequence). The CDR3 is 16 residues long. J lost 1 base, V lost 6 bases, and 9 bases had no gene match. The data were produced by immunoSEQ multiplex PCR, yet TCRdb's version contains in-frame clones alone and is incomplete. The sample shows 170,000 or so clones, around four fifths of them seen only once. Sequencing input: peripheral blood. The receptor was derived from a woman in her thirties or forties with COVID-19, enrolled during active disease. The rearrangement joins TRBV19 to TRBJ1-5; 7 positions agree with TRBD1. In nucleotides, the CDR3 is TGTGCCAGTAGATCTATCCGGGACAGAAGCAATCAGCCCCAGCATTTT. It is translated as CASRSIRDRSNQPQHF.